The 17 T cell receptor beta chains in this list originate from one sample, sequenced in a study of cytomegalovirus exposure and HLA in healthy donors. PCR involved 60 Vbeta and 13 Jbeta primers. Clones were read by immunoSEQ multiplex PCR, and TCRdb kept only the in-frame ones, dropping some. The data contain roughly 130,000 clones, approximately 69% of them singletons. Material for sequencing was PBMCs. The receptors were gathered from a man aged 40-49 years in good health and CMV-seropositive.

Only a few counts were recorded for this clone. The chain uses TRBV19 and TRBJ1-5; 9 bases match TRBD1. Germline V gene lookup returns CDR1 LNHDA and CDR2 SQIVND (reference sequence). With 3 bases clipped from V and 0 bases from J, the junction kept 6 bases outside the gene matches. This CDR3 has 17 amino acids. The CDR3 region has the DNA TGTGCCAGTAGTATCGTGGACAGGGGTTATAGCAATCAGCCCCAGCATTTT. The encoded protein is CASSIVDRGYSNQPQHF.

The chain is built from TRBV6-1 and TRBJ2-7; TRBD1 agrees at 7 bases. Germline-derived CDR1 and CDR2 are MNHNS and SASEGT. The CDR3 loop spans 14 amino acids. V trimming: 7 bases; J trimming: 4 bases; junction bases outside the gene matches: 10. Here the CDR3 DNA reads TGTGCCAGCACGATGACAGGGAAGGCTTACGAGCAGTACTTC. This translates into CASTMTGKAYEQYF.

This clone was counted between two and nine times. CDR3: CASRMGSGFGGETQYF. The CDR3 DNA reads TGCGCCAGCAGAATGGGGTCGGGGTTTGGAGGAGAGACCCAGTACTTC. This chain links TRBV5-1 with TRBJ2-5; D perhaps matches TRBD2 (5 bases). The CDR3 runs 16 residues. V lost 5 bases and J 4 bases, leaving 21 bases between the germline ends. Germline values: CDR1 SGHRS, CDR2 YFSETQ.

DNA for the CDR3: TGTGCCTGGGGGGACAGGGGGCGAAGGAACACTGAAGCTTTCTTT. Protein product: CAWGDRGRRNTEAFF. The J gene is TRBJ1-1, the V gene TRBV30; 12 bases align to TRBD1. Per the germline V gene, CDR1 is GTSNPN and CDR2 is SVGIG (reference sequence). The CDR3 extends over 15 amino acids. Losses at the gene ends were 5 bases for V and 1 base for J; bases not matched to a gene: 5.

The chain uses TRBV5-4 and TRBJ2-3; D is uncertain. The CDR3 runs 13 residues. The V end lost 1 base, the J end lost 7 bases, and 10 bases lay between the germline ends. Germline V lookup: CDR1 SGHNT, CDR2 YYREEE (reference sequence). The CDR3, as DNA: TGTGCCAGCAGCTTGCCCCCCACTTATACGCAGTATTTT. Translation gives CASSLPPTYTQYF.

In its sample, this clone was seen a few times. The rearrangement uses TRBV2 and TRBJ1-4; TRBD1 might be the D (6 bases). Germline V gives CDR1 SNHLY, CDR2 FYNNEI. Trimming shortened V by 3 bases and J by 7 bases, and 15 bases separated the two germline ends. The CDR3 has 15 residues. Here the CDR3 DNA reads TGTGCCAGCAGTGAGGTCTCGGGGACAAGTGAAAAACTGTTTTTT. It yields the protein CASSEVSGTSEKLFF.

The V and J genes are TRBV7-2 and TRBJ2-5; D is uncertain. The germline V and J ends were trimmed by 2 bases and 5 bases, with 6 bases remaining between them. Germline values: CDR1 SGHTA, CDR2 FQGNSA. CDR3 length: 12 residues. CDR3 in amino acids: CASSLIEETQYF. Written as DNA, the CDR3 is TGTGCCAGCAGCTTAATCGAGGAGACCCAGTACTTC. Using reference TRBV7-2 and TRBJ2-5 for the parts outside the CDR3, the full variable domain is GAGVSQSPSNKVTEKGKDVELRCDPISGHTALYWYRQSLGQGLEFLIYFQGNSAPDKSGLPSDRFSAERTGGSVSTLTIQRTQQEDSAVYLCASSLIEETQYFGPGTRLLVL.

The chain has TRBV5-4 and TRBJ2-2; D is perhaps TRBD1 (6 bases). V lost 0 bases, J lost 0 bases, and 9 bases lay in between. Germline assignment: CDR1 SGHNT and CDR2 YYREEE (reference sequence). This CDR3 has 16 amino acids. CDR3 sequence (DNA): TGTGCCAGCAGCTTGGGACAGGCGCCGAACACCGGGGAGCTGTTTTTT. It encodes CASSLGQAPNTGELFF.

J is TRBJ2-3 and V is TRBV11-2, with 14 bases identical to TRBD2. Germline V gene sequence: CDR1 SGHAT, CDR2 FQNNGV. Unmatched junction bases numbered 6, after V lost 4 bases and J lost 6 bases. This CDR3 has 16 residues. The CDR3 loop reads CASSSGLAGGLDTQYF. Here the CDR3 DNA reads TGTGCCAGCAGCTCCGGACTAGCGGGGGGCCTCGATACGCAGTATTTT.

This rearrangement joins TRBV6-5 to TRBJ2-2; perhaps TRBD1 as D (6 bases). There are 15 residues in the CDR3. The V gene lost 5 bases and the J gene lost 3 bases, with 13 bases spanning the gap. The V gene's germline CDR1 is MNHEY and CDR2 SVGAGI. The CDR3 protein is CASSLLPGDTGELFF. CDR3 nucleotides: TGTGCCAGCAGTCTTCTACCAGGGGACACCGGGGAGCTGTTTTTT.

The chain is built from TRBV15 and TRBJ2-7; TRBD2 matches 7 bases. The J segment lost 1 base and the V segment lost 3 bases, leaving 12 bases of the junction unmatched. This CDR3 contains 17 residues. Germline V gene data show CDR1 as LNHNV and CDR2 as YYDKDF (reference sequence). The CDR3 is CATSRGLPSGTSYEQYF. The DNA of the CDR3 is TGTGCCACCAGCAGGGGACTACCAAGCGGGACGTCCTACGAGCAGTACTTC.

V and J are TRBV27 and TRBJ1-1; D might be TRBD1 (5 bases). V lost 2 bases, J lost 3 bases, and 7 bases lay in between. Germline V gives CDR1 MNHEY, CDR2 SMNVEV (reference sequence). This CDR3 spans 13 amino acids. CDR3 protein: CASSLAGYTEAFF. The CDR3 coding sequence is TGTGCCAGCAGTTTAGCAGGGTACACTGAAGCTTTCTTT.

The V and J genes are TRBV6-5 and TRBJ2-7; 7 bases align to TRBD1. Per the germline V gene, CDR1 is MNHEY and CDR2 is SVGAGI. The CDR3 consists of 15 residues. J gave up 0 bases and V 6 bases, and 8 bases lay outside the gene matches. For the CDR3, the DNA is TGTGCCAGCAGCTCTCGGACAGGTCTCTCCTACGAGCAGTACTTC. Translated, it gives CASSSRTGLSYEQYF.

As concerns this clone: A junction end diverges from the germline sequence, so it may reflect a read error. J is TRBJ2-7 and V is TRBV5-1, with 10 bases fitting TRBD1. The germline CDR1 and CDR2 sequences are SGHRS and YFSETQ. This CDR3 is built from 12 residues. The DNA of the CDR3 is TGCGCCAACAGCTTGGGACAGGGGGAGCAGTACTTC. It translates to CANSLGQGEQYF.

For the CDR3, the DNA is TGCAGCGTTGAAGATAGGGACAGGGCTAATGAAAAACTGTTTTTT. This sequence encodes CSVEDRDRANEKLFF. The rearrangement links TRBV29-1 to TRBJ1-4; 9 bases fit TRBD1. The length of the CDR3 is 15 residues. Looked up from germline, CDR1 is SQVTM and CDR2 is ANQGSEA. The J segment lost 3 bases and the V segment lost 0 bases, leaving 2 bases of the junction unmatched.

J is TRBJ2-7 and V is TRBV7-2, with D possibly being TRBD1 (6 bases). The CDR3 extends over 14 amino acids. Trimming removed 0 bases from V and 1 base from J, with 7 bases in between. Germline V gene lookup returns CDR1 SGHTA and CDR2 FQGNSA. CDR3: CASSLAGTSYEQYF. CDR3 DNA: TGTGCCAGCAGCTTAGCAGGGACATCCTACGAGCAGTACTTC. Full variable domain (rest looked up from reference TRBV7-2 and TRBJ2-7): GAGVSQSPSNKVTEKGKDVELRCDPISGHTALYWYRQSLGQGLEFLIYFQGNSAPDKSGLPSDRFSAERTGGSVSTLTIQRTQQEDSAVYLCASSLAGTSYEQYFGPGTRLTVT.

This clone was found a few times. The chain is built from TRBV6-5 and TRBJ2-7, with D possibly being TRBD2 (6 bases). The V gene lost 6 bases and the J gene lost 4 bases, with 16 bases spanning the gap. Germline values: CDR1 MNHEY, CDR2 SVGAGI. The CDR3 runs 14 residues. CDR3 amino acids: CASSSGSGRYEQYF. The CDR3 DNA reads TGTGCCAGCAGCTCCGGGTCCGGGAGATACGAGCAGTACTTC.